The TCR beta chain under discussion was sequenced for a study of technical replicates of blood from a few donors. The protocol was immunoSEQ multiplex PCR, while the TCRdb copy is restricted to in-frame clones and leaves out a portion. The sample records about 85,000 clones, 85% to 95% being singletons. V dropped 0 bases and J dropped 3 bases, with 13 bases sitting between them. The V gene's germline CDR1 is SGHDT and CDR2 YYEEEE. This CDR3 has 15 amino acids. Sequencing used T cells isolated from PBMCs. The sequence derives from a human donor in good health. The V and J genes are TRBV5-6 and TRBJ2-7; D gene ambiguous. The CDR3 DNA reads TGTGCCAGCAGCTTGGTCACGAGCACTAACTACGAGCAGTACTTC. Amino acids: CASSLVTSTNYEQYF.